This entry is about one T cell receptor (beta chain). Antigen unknown. TCRdb keeps only in-frame clones here, not all; method: immunoSEQ multiplex PCR. The repertoire includes 130,000 to 150,000 clones, around 90% of them detected once, and 4% to 6% sits in the top ten. These data originate in a study of T cell responses to AZD1222 COVID-19 vaccine. Study-level background: It was second doses at about 4 or about 12 weeks that were pooled.

Findings and caveats of the study: Clonal diversity was possibly underestimated; the donors were predominantly white British and more often female. Vaccination with two AZD1222 doses was followed by a rise in Spike-specific TCR breadth and depth. The span of vaccine-associated CD4 TCRs extended across spike, with dominance at 160-218 and 743-854.

This receptor was identified in an adult in good health. The specimen comprised peripheral blood, sampled on day 0 of AZD1222 vaccination.

The CDR3 loop is CASSGLGIQETQYF. CDR3 DNA: TGCGCCAGCAGCGGACTGGGGATTCAAGAGACCCAGTACTTC. The chain combines TRBV5-1 with TRBJ2-5, with a tentative D call TRBD2 (5 bases). The V end was cut by 4 bases, the J end by 2 bases, with 12 bases between. Germline V gives CDR1 SGHRS, CDR2 YFSETQ. The CDR3 has 14 residues.